The clone carrying this T cell receptor (beta chain) has ten or more counts. No antigen is known for it. From RNA transcripts, TCR beta CDR3 regions were amplified. First-round RT-PCR targeting the TCR CDR3 was performed with the HTBI primer set. Each CDR3 protein gets one entry after TCRdb re-called the multiplex PCR reads with MiXCR. The sample records some 650,000 distinct CDR3 sequences, roughly 16% being singletons. These data come from a study of T cells in Graves' hyperthyroidism and ophthalmopathy. V lost 7 bases and J lost 0, with 16 bases in between. The germline gives CDR1 MNHEY, CDR2 SMNVEV (reference sequence). This CDR3 has 15 residues. Study observations and caveats: Also found in blood were most expanded thyroid clonotypes above 0.001. Before onset, ophthalmopathy was predicted by the model a median about 6.2 months earlier.

The clonotype originates from a woman in her thirties or forties with Graves' ophthalmopathy. Sequenced sample: blood. The V gene is TRBV27, the J gene TRBJ2-7; D is possibly TRBD2 (6 bases). CDR3 sequence reads: CASKIRDFPSYEQYF. The DNA for the CDR3 is TGTGCCAGCAAAATCAGGGACTTCCCCTCCTACGAGCAGTACTTC.